This T cell receptor (beta chain) appears in the sequencing data of a study of T cells in Graves' hyperthyroidism and ophthalmopathy. Study-wide results and caveats: The model's output predicted ophthalmopathy at a median of around 6.9 months prior to onset. Most expanded thyroid clonotypes above 0.001 also appeared in blood.

Thyroid ultrasound and orbital computed tomography, with clinical symptoms and serum thyroxine and TRAb, informed diagnoses. Amplified TCR beta CDR3 regions came from RNA transcripts. Primed by the HTBI set, a first-round RT-PCR was run on the TCR CDR3. Each CDR3 protein is one row after TCRdb ran MiXCR on the multiplex PCR reads. This table has fewer than 250,000 distinct CDR3 sequences, 17% appearing once. Note on this clonotype: Its antigen is not known. In this CDR3 the conserved last residue, phenylalanine or tryptophan, is missing, so a read error is likely.

This CDR3 region has 12 residues. The ends were cut back, 8 bases at V and 6 bases at J, with 11 bases in the middle. Germline V gene lookup returns CDR1 LNHNV and CDR2 YYDKDF (reference sequence). Sequencing was performed on blood. The origin of this receptor is a man between 50 and 59 years old with Graves' hyperthyroidism. The chain uses TRBV15 and TRBJ1-5; no reliable D call. CDR3: CATCRPSQPQHL. Here the CDR3 DNA reads TGTGCCACCTGCCGCCCGTCTCAGCCCCAGCATCTT.